The entry that follows covers one T cell receptor beta chain sequence. The sample is drawn from a study of blood T cell repertoires in COVID-19. Study at large: From T cells, B-cell-depleted T cells, or PBMCs came the material, which was cDNA or gDNA.

In the original analysis: Estimated nucleated cell counts came from reference gene primer amplification. Assay: immunoSEQ multiplex PCR; the TCRdb copy retains only in-frame clones and omits some. V, J and clone size are taken as reported in that table, and D and trimming were inferred from the DNA itself. The profile shows 200,000 to 250,000 clones, under 90% of them singletons. V shed 0 bases and J shed 6 bases, with 12 bases lying between them. The CDR3 has 15 residues. Germline CDR1 is LNHDA and CDR2 is SQIVND (reference sequence). This TCR derives from a woman older than 75 with active or convalescent COVID-19. This chain joins TRBV19 and TRBJ1-5; D unresolved. The sample was peripheral blood. The DNA for the CDR3 is TGTGCCAGTAGTATAGACTGGCGGGGAGGTCAGCCCCAGCATTTT. Protein: CASSIDWRGGQPQHF.